Listed here are 12 T cell receptor beta chains from one sample, sequenced in a study of T cell responses to AZD1222 COVID-19 vaccine. Repertoires were generated with immunoSEQ multiplex PCR, while TCRdb's copy carries only in-frame clones and drops some. The sample lists 130,000 to 150,000 clones, around 86% seen once, with over 4% in the top ten. The sample consisted of peripheral blood, taken on day 0 of MenACWY control vaccination. The origin of the receptors is an adult in good health.

The J gene is TRBJ1-5, the V gene TRBV7-9; no clear D. V dropped 0 bases and J dropped 1 base, with 16 bases sitting between them. This CDR3 has 18 amino acids. Germline CDR1 and CDR2: SEHNR and FQNEAQ (reference sequence). This chain's CDR3 is CASSLASIGPYSNQPQHF. Here the CDR3 DNA reads TGTGCCAGCAGCTTAGCGTCAATAGGACCTTACAGCAATCAGCCCCAGCATTTT.

V and J are TRBV5-1 and TRBJ2-5; D possibly uses TRBD1 or TRBD2 (6 bases each). V was shortened by 4 bases and J by 1 base, with 8 bases between the two germline ends. The CDR3 is 13 residues long. Looked up from germline, CDR1 is SGHRS and CDR2 is YFSETQ. The CDR3, as DNA: TGCGCCAGCAGCCGGGGGCTCCAAGAGACCCAGTACTTC. Its protein is CASSRGLQETQYF.

The chain uses TRBV6-2 or TRBV6-3 and TRBJ1-1; perhaps TRBD1 as D (6 bases). Trimming stripped 1 base from V and 0 bases from J, with 15 bases between. The CDR3 sequence is 17 residues long. Germline V gene data show CDR1 as MNHEY and CDR2 as SVGEGT. CDR3 DNA: TGTGCCAGCAGTTACTGGTCAGGGGTTAACATGAACACTGAAGCTTTCTTT. This encodes CASSYWSGVNMNTEAFF.

The chain uses TRBV27 and TRBJ1-6, with 9 bases that match TRBD1. V lost 3 bases to trimming and J lost 7 bases; unmatched junction nucleotides: 10. Germline CDR1 is MNHEY and CDR2 is SMNVEV (reference sequence). The CDR3 is made up of 17 amino acids. The DNA for the CDR3 is TGTGCCAGCAGTTTTCAGGGGACAGGGTTTGCCAATTCACCCCTCCACTTT. Its translation: CASSFQGTGFANSPLHF.

CDR3 DNA sequence: TGTGCCAGCAGCCAACTCGGGACAGAAGAGACCCAGTACTTC. Translation gives CASSQLGTEETQYF. The chain has TRBV4-2 and TRBJ2-5, with 7 bases aligning to TRBD1. Germline CDR1 and CDR2: LGHNA and YNFKEQ. The V gene end was trimmed by 2 bases and the J gene end by 3 bases; junction bases not matched to a gene: 3. CDR3 length: 14 amino acids.

The CDR3 DNA follows: TGTGCCAGTAGTGCCAGGGGCCTCCTTAGCAATCAGCCCCAGCATTTT. Protein product: CASSARGLLSNQPQHF. V and J are TRBV19 and TRBJ1-5, with a weak D call TRBD1 (6 bases). CDR3 length: 16 residues. Trimming shortened V by 5 bases and J by 0 bases, and 14 bases separated the two germline ends. CDR1 LNHDA and CDR2 SQIVND come from the germline V gene (reference sequence).

This clone was observed once. The V and J genes are TRBV7-9 and TRBJ2-2; D not certain. This CDR3 region has 15 residues. V was cut by 0 bases and J by 2 bases, with 7 bases left in between. The germline gives CDR1 SEHNR, CDR2 FQNEAQ (reference sequence). DNA for the CDR3: TGTGCCAGCAGCTTAGCCAACATTAACACCGGGGAGCTGTTTTTT. Translating it yields CASSLANINTGELFF.

The rearrangement uses TRBV19 and TRBJ2-7; TRBD2 is a possible D gene (5 bases). CDR1 is LNHDA and CDR2 is SQIVND in the germline V gene (reference sequence). The CDR3 extends over 15 amino acids. The ends were cut back, 3 bases at V and 0 bases at J, with 12 bases in the middle. DNA for the CDR3: TGTGCCAGTAGTATCGGGGTTTTTAGCTCCTACGAGCAGTACTTC. Encoded protein: CASSIGVFSSYEQYF.

This chain uses TRBV12-3 or TRBV12-4 with TRBJ1-5; D gene uncertain. V was clipped by 8 bases and J by 7 bases, with 12 bases between them. The CDR3 consists of 12 residues. CDR3 residues: CASFTSGQPQHF. The CDR3 DNA sequence: TGTGCCAGCTTTACTTCGGGGCAGCCCCAGCATTTT.

V is TRBV19 and J is TRBJ2-1, with D tentatively TRBD1 or TRBD2 (5 bases each). Trimming stripped 3 bases from V and 0 bases from J, with 15 bases between. This CDR3 is built from 17 residues. CDR1 is LNHDA, CDR2 SQIVND, per germline (reference sequence). CDR3 bases: TGTGCCAGTAGTATTTTCCTCGGGACCCCCTCCTACAATGAGCAGTTCTTC. Translation: CASSIFLGTPSYNEQFF.

This chain links TRBV24-1 with TRBJ1-1; D is undetermined. Germline V CDR1 and CDR2: KGHDR, SFDVKD. Trimming shortened V by 1 base and J by 2 bases, and 10 bases separated the two germline ends. The CDR3 loop spans 15 amino acids. CDR3 nucleotides: TGTGCCACCAGTGATTTCTCGGGCCCAAACACTGAAGCTTTCTTT. Translating gives CATSDFSGPNTEAFF.

The gene calls are TRBV3-1 (or the pseudogene TRBV3-2) and TRBJ2-1; 8 nucleotides match TRBD1. After removal of 5 bases from V and 5 bases from J, the junction contained 8 bases not matched to a gene. The CDR3 spans 15 residues. CDR1 and CDR2 from the germline V gene are LGHDT and YNNKEL (reference sequence). The CDR3: CASSLADRAHNEQFF. The DNA for the CDR3 is TGTGCCAGCAGCTTAGCGGACAGGGCCCACAATGAGCAGTTCTTC.